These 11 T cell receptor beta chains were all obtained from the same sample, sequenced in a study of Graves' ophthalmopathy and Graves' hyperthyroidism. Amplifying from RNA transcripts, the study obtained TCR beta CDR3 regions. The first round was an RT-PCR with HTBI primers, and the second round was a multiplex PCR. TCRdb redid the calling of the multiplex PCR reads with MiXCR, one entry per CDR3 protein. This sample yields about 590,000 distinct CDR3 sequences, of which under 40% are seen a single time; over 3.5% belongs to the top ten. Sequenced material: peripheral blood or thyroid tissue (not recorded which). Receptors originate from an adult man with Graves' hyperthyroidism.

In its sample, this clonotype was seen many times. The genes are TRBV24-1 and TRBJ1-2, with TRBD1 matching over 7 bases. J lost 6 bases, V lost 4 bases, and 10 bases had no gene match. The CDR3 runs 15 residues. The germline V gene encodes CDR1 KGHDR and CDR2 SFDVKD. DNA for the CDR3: TGTGCCACCAGTGACTCAGACAGGGAATGGAATGGCTACACCTTC. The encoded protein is CATSDSDREWNGYTF.

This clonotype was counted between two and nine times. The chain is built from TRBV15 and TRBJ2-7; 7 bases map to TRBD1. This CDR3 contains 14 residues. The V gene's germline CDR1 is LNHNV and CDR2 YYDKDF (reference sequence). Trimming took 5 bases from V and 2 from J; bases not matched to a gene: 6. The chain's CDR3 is CATSAGQGAYEQYF. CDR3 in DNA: TGTGCCACCAGCGCCGGGCAGGGGGCCTACGAGCAGTACTTC.

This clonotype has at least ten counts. The CDR3 coding sequence is TGCGCCAGCAGCTTGGGTCGACAGGGACTGTCACCCCTCCACTTT. Protein: CASSLGRQGLSPLHF. J is TRBJ1-6 and V is TRBV5-1, with 7 positions matching TRBD1. With 0 bases clipped from V and 10 bases from J, the junction kept 7 bases outside the gene matches. The CDR3 runs 15 residues. Looked up from germline, CDR1 is SGHRS and CDR2 is YFSETQ. Variable domain in full (rest from reference TRBV5-1 and TRBJ1-6): KAGVTQTPRYLIKTRGQQVTLSCSPISGHRSVSWYQQTPGQGLQFLFEYFSETQRNKGNFPGRFSGRQFSNSRSEMNVSTLELGDSALYLCASSLGRQGLSPLHFGNGTRLTVT.

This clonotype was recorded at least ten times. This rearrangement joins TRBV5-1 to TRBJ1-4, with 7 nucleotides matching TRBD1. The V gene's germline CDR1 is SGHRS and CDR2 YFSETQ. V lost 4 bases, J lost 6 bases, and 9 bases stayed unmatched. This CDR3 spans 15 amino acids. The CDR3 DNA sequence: TGCGCCAGCAGCATCACCGGGACAGTAGATGAAAAACTGTTTTTT. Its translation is CASSITGTVDEKLFF.

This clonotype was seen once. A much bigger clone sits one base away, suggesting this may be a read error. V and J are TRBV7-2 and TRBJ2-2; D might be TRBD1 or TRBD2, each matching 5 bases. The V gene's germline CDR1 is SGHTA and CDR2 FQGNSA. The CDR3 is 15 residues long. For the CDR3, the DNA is TGTGCCAGCAGTTGGGAAGCAGGGTACACCGGGAAGCTGTTTTTT. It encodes CASSWEAGYTGKLFF.

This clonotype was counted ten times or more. CDR3 sequence (DNA): TGTGCCAGCAGCGTAGCGACGGGAAGAGAGACCCAGTACTTC. Protein product: CASSVATGRETQYF. V is TRBV9 and J is TRBJ2-5; D may be TRBD2 (5 bases). Germline-derived CDR1 and CDR2 are SGDLS and YYNGEE. This CDR3 is 14 amino acids long. The V end was cut by 0 bases, the J end by 4 bases, with 10 bases between.

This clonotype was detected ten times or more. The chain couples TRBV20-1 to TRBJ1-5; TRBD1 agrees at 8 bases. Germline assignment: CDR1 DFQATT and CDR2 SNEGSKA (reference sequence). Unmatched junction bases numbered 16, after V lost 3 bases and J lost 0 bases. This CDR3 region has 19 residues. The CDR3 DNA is TGCAGTGCTAGCCCTGTGGCAGGGGGCAACGGCGTTAGCAATCAGCCCCAGCATTTT. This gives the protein CSASPVAGGNGVSNQPQHF.

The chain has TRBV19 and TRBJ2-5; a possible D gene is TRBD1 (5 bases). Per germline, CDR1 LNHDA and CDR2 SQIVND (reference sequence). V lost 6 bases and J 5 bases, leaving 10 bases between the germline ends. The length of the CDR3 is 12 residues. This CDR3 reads CASRTGTETQYF. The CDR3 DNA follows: TGTGCCAGTAGAACAGGAACTGAGACCCAGTACTTC. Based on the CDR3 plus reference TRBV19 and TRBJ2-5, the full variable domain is DGGITQSPKYLFRKEGQNVTLSCEQNLNHDAMYWYRQDPGQGLRLIYYSQIVNDFQKGDIAEGYSVSREKKESFPLTVTSAQKNPTAFYLCASRTGTETQYFGPGTRLLVL.

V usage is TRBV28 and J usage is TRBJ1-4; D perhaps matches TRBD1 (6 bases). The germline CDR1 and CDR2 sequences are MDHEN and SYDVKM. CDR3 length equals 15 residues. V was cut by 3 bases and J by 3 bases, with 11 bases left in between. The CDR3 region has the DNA TGTGCCAGCAGTTTGTCCGGGACACCTAATGAAAAACTGTTTTTT. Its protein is CASSLSGTPNEKLFF.

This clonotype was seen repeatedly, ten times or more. This chain's CDR3 is CAISEETQRAFF. CDR3 coding DNA: TGTGCCATCAGTGAAGAGACGCAACGTGCTTTCTTT. The V and J genes are TRBV10-3 and TRBJ1-1, with D unclear. V was cut by 3 bases and J by 11 bases, with 13 bases left in between. The CDR3 is made up of 12 amino acids. CDR1 is ENHRY and CDR2 is SYGVKD in the germline V gene.

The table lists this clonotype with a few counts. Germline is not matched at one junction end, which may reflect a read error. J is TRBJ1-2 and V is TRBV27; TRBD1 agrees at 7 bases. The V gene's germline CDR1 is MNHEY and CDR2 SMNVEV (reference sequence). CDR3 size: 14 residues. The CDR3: CASRLSGGVYGYTF. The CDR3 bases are TGTGCCAGCAGATTATCAGGGGGGGTCTATGGCTACACCTTC.